Following are 31 T cell receptor beta chains from one sample sequenced in a study of molecular identifiers for immune sequencing clone quantification. TCRdb recomputed calls from the PCR reads with MiXCR, one row per CDR3 protein. Among 88,000 or so distinct CDR3 sequences listed, roughly 23% were seen once. Sequenced: naive CD8+ T cells from blood, with Jurkat cell RNA spiked in. Specified subset: FACS-sorted CD8+CD4-CCR7+CD45RA+ naive T cells. The source is a human donor in good health. Some libraries in this study had Jurkat cell RNA spiked in.

A remark on this clonotype: One junction end disagrees with the germline gene, perhaps due to a read error. This chain connects TRBV5-3 to TRBJ1-1; D is possibly TRBD1 (6 bases). TRBV5-3 is an open reading frame whose function is uncertain. This CDR3 is 14 amino acids long. CDR3 nucleotide sequence: TGTGCCAGCAGCTTGGACAGCATGAACACTAAAGCTTTCTTT. It specifies CASSLDSMNTKAFF.

The chain joins TRBV27 to TRBJ2-7, with D possibly being TRBD1 (8 bases). The CDR3 has 15 amino acids. CDR1 is MNHEY, CDR2 SMNVEV, per germline (reference sequence). V lost 7 bases and J 0 bases, leaving 16 bases between the germline ends. The CDR3 loop reads CASTYRGGASYEQYF. The CDR3 coding sequence is TGTGCCAGCACATACAGGGGGGGGGCCTCCTACGAGCAGTACTTC.

As for this clonotype: Being one base from a much bigger clone, this may be a read error. The CDR3 nucleotides read TGTGCCACCAGTGACGCAGGGTTTAAGGGGCAGTTCTTC. Translation gives CATSDAGFKGQFF. V is TRBV24-1 and J is TRBJ2-1, with a possible D match to TRBD1 (5 bases). The CDR3 runs 13 residues. Trimming took off 4 bases at V and 12 bases at J, with 15 bases between the two ends. CDR1 and CDR2 from the germline V gene are KGHDR and SFDVKD.

The sample holds many counts of this clonotype. V and J are TRBV7-9 and TRBJ2-3; TRBD2 aligns across 10 bases. Germline assignment: CDR1 SEHNR and CDR2 FQNEAQ (reference sequence). The CDR3 covers 16 residues. J lost 4 bases, V lost 5 bases, and 9 bases had no gene match. The CDR3 region is CASSGTSGKNSDTQYF. In DNA, the CDR3 is TGTGCCAGCAGCGGAACTAGCGGGAAGAATTCAGATACGCAGTATTTT.

V usage is TRBV19 and J usage is TRBJ2-1; 11 nucleotides match TRBD1. CDR1 is LNHDA, CDR2 SQIVND, per germline (reference sequence). V was clipped by 7 bases and J by 8 bases; unmatched bases: 10. The CDR3 is made up of 15 amino acids. The CDR3 reads CASNSADRGRYEQFF. The CDR3 coding sequence is TGTGCCAGTAATTCTGCGGACAGGGGGCGATATGAGCAGTTCTTC. The complete variable domain, with remaining parts taken from reference TRBV19 and TRBJ2-1, reads DGGITQSPKYLFRKEGQNVTLSCEQNLNHDAMYWYRQDPGQGLRLIYYSQIVNDFQKGDIAEGYSVSREKKESFPLTVTSAQKNPTAFYLCASNSADRGRYEQFFGPGTRLTVL.

This clonotype was seen ten or more times. The DNA of the CDR3 is TGCAGCGCGGACAGGGGGCAGGGTGAAGCTTTCTTT. This sequence encodes CSADRGQGEAFF. The chain has TRBV29-1 and TRBJ1-1; 11 positions match TRBD1. This CDR3 region has 12 residues. The trim removed 7 bases at V and 7 bases at J, leaving 5 bases unmatched. The germline CDR1 and CDR2 sequences are SQVTM and ANQGSEA.

This clonotype was seen many times. CDR3 sequence (DNA): TGTGCCAGCAGTGGCAGACTAGCGGGGCTCACAGATACGCAGTATTTT. Amino acids: CASSGRLAGLTDTQYF. The chain uses TRBV12-3 or TRBV12-4 and TRBJ2-3; 11 bases line up with TRBD2. This CDR3 comprises 16 residues. The J segment lost 2 bases and the V segment lost 5 bases, leaving 6 bases of the junction unmatched.

V gene TRBV2 combines with J gene TRBJ2-3; TRBD1 agrees at 8 bases. Germline CDR1 SNHLY, CDR2 FYNNEI. The junction had 8 bases not matched to a gene; V was cut back by 5 bases and J by 1 base. The CDR3 length is 16 residues. DNA of the CDR3: TGTGCCAGCAGTACTACAGTGACAGGGGGCACAGATACGCAGTATTTT. Translation gives CASSTTVTGGTDTQYF.

This clonotype was detected ten times or more. The rearrangement links TRBV6-5 to TRBJ2-5, with 11 bases matching TRBD1. The CDR3 length is 14 residues. Losses at the gene ends were 4 bases for V and 7 bases for J; bases not matched to a gene: 5. Germline CDR1 and CDR2: MNHEY and SVGAGI. The CDR3 region is CASSLDRGHGTQYF. CDR3 coding DNA: TGTGCCAGCAGTTTGGACAGGGGGCATGGGACCCAGTACTTC.

The table lists this clonotype with a few counts. This chain connects TRBV6-1 to TRBJ1-5; tentatively, D is TRBD1 (5 bases). Trimming removed 3 bases from V and 4 bases from J, with 13 bases in between. CDR1 and CDR2 (germline): MNHNS, SASEGT. The CDR3 spans 15 residues. The CDR3 is CASSDIPGGNQPQHF. As DNA, the CDR3 is TGTGCCAGCAGTGATATCCCCGGGGGGAATCAGCCCCAGCATTTT.

Remarks on this clonotype: Being one base from a much bigger clone, this may be a read error. The chain couples TRBV6-2 or TRBV6-3 to TRBJ2-7; D gene ambiguous. The CDR3 is 11 amino acids. CDR1 and CDR2 from the germline V gene are MNHEY and SVGEGT. The CDR3 nucleotides read TGTGCCAGCAGTACTTACTACGAGCGGTACTTC. This sequence encodes CASSTYYERYF.

Details on this clonotype: Germline and junction disagree at one end, which may indicate a read error. The CDR3 here is CASSYVPGLAVSCNEQFF. Written as DNA, the CDR3 is TGTGCCAGCAGTTACGTTCCGGGACTAGCGGTCTCCTGCAATGAGCAGTTCTTC. The genes are TRBV6-2 or TRBV6-3 and TRBJ2-1, with 11 bases identical to TRBD2. There are 18 residues in the CDR3. Germline CDR1 and CDR2: MNHEY and SVGEGT.

This clonotype was counted many times. Germline and junction disagree at one end, which may indicate a read error. The chain has TRBV4-3 and TRBJ2-1, with 12 bases fitting TRBD2. The CDR3 length is 13 residues. Per the germline V gene, CDR1 is LGHNA and CDR2 is YSLEER. The CDR3: CASSQGGLAGLVF. Written as DNA, the CDR3 is TGCGCCAGCAGCCAGGGTGGACTAGCGGGGCTAGTGTTC.

The V and J genes are TRBV4-3 and TRBJ1-2; TRBD1 matches 7 bases. CDR3 length equals 15 residues. V was clipped by 3 bases and J by 4 bases; unmatched bases: 8. Germline values: CDR1 LGHNA, CDR2 YSLEER. The CDR3 region has the DNA TGCGCCAGCAGCCAGGATAGGGGGCCAGGCTATGGCTACACCTTC. The encoded protein is CASSQDRGPGYGYTF.

This clonotype showed up many times. The rearrangement uses TRBV3-1 and TRBJ2-3; D remains unclear. Trimming left V 5 bases short and J 8 bases short, with 14 bases between. Germline V gene lookup returns CDR1 LGHDT and CDR2 YNNKEL (reference sequence). There are 13 residues in the CDR3. DNA for the CDR3: TGTGCCAGCAGCGATTTAAATAGAGGTACGCAGTATTTT. It codes for CASSDLNRGTQYF.

Turning to this clonotype: A read error may be the cause here, since a much bigger clone is one base away. The chain carries TRBV7-9 and TRBJ2-3, with TRBD1 as a possible D gene (6 bases). The CDR3 consists of 16 residues. From germline, CDR1 is SEHNR and CDR2 FQNEAQ (reference sequence). V shed 4 bases and J shed 0 bases, with 14 bases lying between them. The CDR3 here is CASSSRGGASTDTQYF. The CDR3 nucleotides are TGTGCCAGCAGCTCTAGAGGGGGAGCTAGCACAGATACGCAGTATTTT.

This clonotype was recorded many times. The chain combines TRBV6-2 or TRBV6-3 with TRBJ1-5; D unclear. The CDR3 length is 15 residues. Deletions cut 10 bases from V and 0 bases from J, with 16 bases between. Germline V lookup: CDR1 MNHEY, CDR2 SVGEGT. The DNA for the CDR3 is TGTGCCACCTCAAAGTCCCCTTATAGCAATCAGCCCCAGCATTTT. It codes for CATSKSPYSNQPQHF.

Points on this clonotype: Mismatch with germline at one junction end may stem from a read error. This chain connects TRBV11-2 to TRBJ2-3; the match to TRBD2 covers 8 bases. Looked up from germline, CDR1 is SGHAT and CDR2 is FQNNGV. CDR3 length: 17 amino acids. In DNA, the CDR3 is TGTACCAGCAGCTCGTACGACGGGGGGGCGGGCACAGATACGCAGTATTTT. This codes for CTSSSYDGGAGTDTQYF. The full variable domain, with the rest looked up from reference TRBV11-2 and TRBJ2-3, is EAGVAQSPRYKIIEKRQSVAFWCNPISGHATLYWYQQILGQGPKLLIQFQNNGVVDDSQLPKDRFSAERLKGVDSTLKIQPAKLEDSAVYLCTSSSYDGGAGTDTQYFGPGTRLTVL.

This clonotype showed up just a few times. The V gene is TRBV13, the J gene TRBJ2-5; D may match TRBD1 or TRBD2 (5 bases each). V was cut by 6 bases and J by 3 bases, with 20 bases left in between. CDR3 size: 16 residues. The V gene's germline CDR1 is PRHDT and CDR2 FYEKMQ (reference sequence). Here the CDR3 reads CASRGPGPRLEETQYF. DNA for the CDR3: TGTGCCAGCAGGGGCCCGGGACCACGGTTGGAAGAGACCCAGTACTTC.

This clonotype was detected ten times or more. CDR3 loop: CASSEQGANLAKNIQYF. The CDR3 DNA follows: TGTGCCAGCAGTGAACAGGGGGCAAATCTAGCCAAAAACATTCAGTACTTC. J is TRBJ2-4 and V is TRBV25-1; 8 bases are shared with TRBD1. CDR3 size: 17 residues. Per the germline V gene, CDR1 is MGHDK and CDR2 is SYGVNS. The J segment lost 0 bases and the V segment lost 2 bases, leaving 6 bases of the junction unmatched.

With regard to this clonotype: This could be a read error, since a much larger clone is one nucleotide away. V usage is TRBV4-3 and J usage is TRBJ1-3; the D gene is possibly TRBD1 (5 bases). Between the trimmed V and J ends, which lost 5 bases and 0 bases, there was a span of 8 bases. The germline V gene encodes CDR1 LGHNA and CDR2 YSLEER. This CDR3 spans 14 amino acids. The CDR3 bases are TGCGCCAGCAGCGAGGGACGCTCTGGAAACACCATATATTTT. Its protein is CASSEGRSGNTIYF.

There are a few counts of this clonotype. V and J are TRBV20-1 and TRBJ2-7, with D unresolved. There are 16 residues in the CDR3. The germline gives CDR1 DFQATT, CDR2 SNEGSKA (reference sequence). The V end was cut by 0 bases, the J end by 1 base, with 16 bases between. Written as DNA, the CDR3 is TGCAGTGCTAGAGATCCCCCCCAGACTGTTTCCTACGAGCAGTACTTC. It codes for CSARDPPQTVSYEQYF.

This clonotype was observed at least ten times. The chain is built from TRBV6-6 and TRBJ1-5; 8 bases align to TRBD1. The V gene's germline CDR1 is MNHNY and CDR2 SVGAGI (reference sequence). The CDR3 covers 15 residues. J gave up 7 bases and V 0 bases, and 5 bases lay outside the gene matches. The CDR3 region is CASSYSVTGDQPQHF. The CDR3 nucleotides are TGTGCCAGCAGTTACTCGGTGACAGGGGACCAGCCCCAGCATTTT.

This chain joins TRBV6-5 and TRBJ2-1; tentative D call: TRBD1 (6 bases). Trimming took off 5 bases at V and 2 bases at J, with 16 bases between the two ends. Germline CDR1 and CDR2: MNHEY and SVGAGI. This CDR3 spans 16 amino acids. The DNA of the CDR3 is TGTGCCAGCAGTCCCCGACAGGACCCAACCTACAATGAGCAGTTCTTC. This codes for CASSPRQDPTYNEQFF.

This clonotype was recorded at least ten times. The chain carries TRBV7-9 and TRBJ2-1; TRBD2 agrees at 8 bases. Germline-derived CDR1 and CDR2 are SEHNR and FQNEAQ (reference sequence). V shed 7 bases and J 15 bases; nucleotides not matched to a gene: 17. CDR3 length: 14 residues. In DNA, the CDR3 is TGTGCCAGCACTCCGGTTAGCGGGGACCTATCCGGGTTCTTC. It translates to CASTPVSGDLSGFF.

The chain combines TRBV4-3 with TRBJ2-7, with D perhaps TRBD2 (5 bases). The CDR3 is 15 residues long. V lost 3 bases to trimming and J lost 1 base, with 13 bases between them. Germline CDR1 reads LGHNA; CDR2 reads YSLEER. This CDR3 is CASSQGRGRSYEQYF. The CDR3 DNA follows: TGCGCCAGCAGCCAGGGCCGCGGGCGGTCCTACGAGCAGTACTTC.

J is TRBJ2-7 and V is TRBV20-1, with 10 bases identical to TRBD2. The CDR3 is 13 residues long. Germline CDR1 reads DFQATT; CDR2 reads SNEGSKA (reference sequence). The junction had 2 bases not matched to a gene; V was cut back by 2 bases and J by 4 bases. The CDR3 region has the DNA TGCAGTGCTAGACCTAGCGGGAGTTACGAGCAGTACTTC. Encoded protein: CSARPSGSYEQYF.

This chain connects TRBV27 to TRBJ2-2, with D possibly matching TRBD2 (6 bases). Germline CDR1 and CDR2: MNHEY and SMNVEV (reference sequence). The CDR3 has 15 amino acids. The V gene lost 2 bases and the J gene lost 3 bases, with 10 bases spanning the gap. The CDR3 spells CASSLGGADTGELFF. Here the CDR3 DNA reads TGTGCCAGCAGTTTAGGCGGGGCGGACACCGGGGAGCTGTTTTTT.

About this clonotype itself: A clone one base away is much larger, so this may be a read error. The chain recombines TRBV2 with TRBJ2-7, with a possible D match to TRBD2 (7 bases). Germline V gene lookup returns CDR1 SNHLY and CDR2 FYNNEI. Trimming shortened V by 5 bases and J by 3 bases, and 17 bases separated the two germline ends. The CDR3 runs 15 residues. The CDR3 bases are TGTGCCAGCAGTAAGGGTGGGGGGGCGGTCTACGAGCAGTACTTC. Protein product: CASSKGGGAVYEQYF.

The table lists this clonotype with many counts. The chain combines TRBV5-5 with TRBJ2-1; possible D gene TRBD1, 5 bases. The CDR3 length is 14 residues. V was shortened by 4 bases and J by 3 bases, with 11 bases between the two germline ends. From germline, CDR1 is SGHKS and CDR2 YYEKEE (reference sequence). CDR3 protein: CASSLDRFYNEQFF. CDR3 nucleotide sequence: TGTGCCAGCAGCCTCGACAGATTCTACAATGAGCAGTTCTTC.

There are a few counts of this clonotype. The V call is TRBV15, the J call TRBJ2-1; D perhaps matches TRBD2 (7 bases). V was shortened by 1 base and J by 9 bases, with 10 bases between the two germline ends. The CDR3 sequence is 13 residues long. CDR1 LNHNV and CDR2 YYDKDF come from the germline V gene (reference sequence). Written as DNA, the CDR3 is TGTGCCACCAGCAGAGTGGGGGGGCCTGAGCAGTTCTTC. Protein product: CATSRVGGPEQFF.